This TCR beta chain comes out of a study of T cells expressing NK-cell markers. Study-wide background: The TCR beta repertoires were obtained from sorted CD3+CD56+NKG2C+, CD3+CD56+NKG2C- and CD3+CD56-NKG2C+ T cells. Broader study findings: Dominant NKG2C+ clonotypes in a handful of donors made up roughly 1.0-7.5% of CD8+ T cells.

With respect to this clonotype: Its antigen is undetermined.

Looked up from germline, CDR1 is MNHEY and CDR2 is SVGEGT. The CDR3 loop spans 14 amino acids. 5'RACE template switching with UMIs produced the TCR beta cDNA. TCRdb re-called the 5' RACE reads and shows each CDR3 protein once, DNA omitted. The sample spans about 260,000 distinct CDR3 sequences; the ten largest clones claim around 0.37%. The sequencing sample was made of blood T cells: a sorted CD56 or NKG2C T cell subset, CD4+ or CD8+ T cells, or bulk PBMC T cells (not recorded which). V and J are TRBV6-2 or TRBV6-3 and TRBJ2-7. The TCR was taken from a man aged 18 to 29 in good health. CDR3 loop: CASSTSGTSYEQYF.